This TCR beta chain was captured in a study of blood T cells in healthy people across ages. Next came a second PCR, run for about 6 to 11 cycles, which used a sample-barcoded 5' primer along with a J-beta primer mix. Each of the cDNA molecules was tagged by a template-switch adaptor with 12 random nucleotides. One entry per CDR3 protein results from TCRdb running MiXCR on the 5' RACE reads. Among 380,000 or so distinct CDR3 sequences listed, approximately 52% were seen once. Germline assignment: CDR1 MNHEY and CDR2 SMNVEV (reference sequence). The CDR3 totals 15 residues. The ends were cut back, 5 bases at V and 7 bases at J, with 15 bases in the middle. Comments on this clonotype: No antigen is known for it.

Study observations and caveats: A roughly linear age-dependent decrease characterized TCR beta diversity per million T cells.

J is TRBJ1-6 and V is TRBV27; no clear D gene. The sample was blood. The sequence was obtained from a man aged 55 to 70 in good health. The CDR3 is CASSRSAAGNSPLHF. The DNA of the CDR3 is TGTGCCAGCAGTAGGAGCGCGGCCGGAAATTCACCCCTCCACTTT.